Detailed here is one T cell receptor beta chain. These data belong to a study of blood T cell repertoires in COVID-19. Overall study context: The cDNA or gDNA used as material had been derived from T cells, B-cell-depleted T cells, or PBMCs.

How the authors handled the data: Amplifying reference gene primers gave estimates of nucleated cell counts. The table came from immunoSEQ multiplex PCR; TCRdb's copy has only in-frame clones and leaves some out. For V, J and clone size, that table is used; D and trimming come from the DNA. In the table there are 120,000 to 150,000 clones, around 81% of which are singletons. Germline V gives CDR1 SGHRS, CDR2 YFSETQ. The ends were cut back, 3 bases at V and 5 bases at J, with 8 bases in the middle. The CDR3 length is 12 residues. The chain employs TRBV5-1 and TRBJ1-2; weak D call: TRBD1 (6 bases). The origin of this receptor is a human donor with acute or convalescent COVID-19. The donor label of this sample is uncertain. Sequences were obtained from peripheral blood. CDR3 amino acids: CASSWDTYGYTF. The CDR3 nucleotides read TGCGCCAGCAGCTGGGACACGTATGGCTACACCTTC.